What follows are 4 T cell receptor beta chains derived from one specimen sequenced in a study of T cell responses to AZD1222 COVID-19 vaccine. Profiling relied on immunoSEQ multiplex PCR, and the TCRdb table lists in-frame clones only, not all of them. The table includes about 140,000 clones, more than 75% detected once. The input for sequencing was peripheral blood, taken 28 days after the second AZD1222 dose. The receptors shown here come from an adult who received the AZD1222 COVID-19 vaccine.

This chain links TRBV30 with TRBJ2-5; 14 nucleotides line up with TRBD2. Trimming at V came to 3 bases and at J to 9 bases, leaving 12 bases not matched to a gene. This CDR3 region has 16 residues. Germline V gene data show CDR1 as GTSNPN and CDR2 as SVGIG (reference sequence). The CDR3 sequence is CAWRGTSGSGMIPQYF. The CDR3 nucleotides are TGTGCCTGGAGGGGGACTAGCGGGAGCGGTATGATTCCCCAGTACTTC. Together with reference TRBV30 and TRBJ2-5, the CDR3 gives the full variable domain: SQTIHQWPATLVQPVGSPLSLECTVEGTSNPNLYWYRQAAGRGLQLLFYSVGIGQISSEVPQNLSASRPQDRQFILSSKKLLLSDSGFYLCAWRGTSGSGMIPQYFGPGTRLLVL.

The chain uses TRBV18 and TRBJ2-1; D is possibly TRBD1 (5 bases). The CDR3 spans 15 residues. Germline V gene data show CDR1 as KGHSH and CDR2 as LQKENI. Trimming shortened V by 3 bases and J by 4 bases, and 13 bases separated the two germline ends. As DNA, the CDR3 is TGTGCCAGCTCACCTCGGCCACGACAGTACAATGAGCAGTTCTTC. Encoded protein: CASSPRPRQYNEQFF.

This chain uses TRBV29-1 with TRBJ1-3, with D uncertain. The CDR3 extends over 11 amino acids. Germline V lookup: CDR1 SQVTM, CDR2 ANQGSEA. V lost 3 bases and J lost 3, with 3 bases in between. The CDR3 bases are TGCAGCGTTGACGATGGAAACACCATATATTTT. Translation gives CSVDDGNTIYF.

The chain combines TRBV7-2 with TRBJ1-6; D perhaps matches TRBD1 (5 bases). This CDR3 is 14 amino acids long. V was trimmed by 3 bases and J by 10 bases, leaving 13 bases between them. Germline V CDR1 and CDR2: SGHTA, FQGNSA. The CDR3 is CASSFGLGGSPLHF. Here the CDR3 DNA reads TGTGCCAGCAGCTTTGGACTGGGGGGATCACCCCTCCACTTT.